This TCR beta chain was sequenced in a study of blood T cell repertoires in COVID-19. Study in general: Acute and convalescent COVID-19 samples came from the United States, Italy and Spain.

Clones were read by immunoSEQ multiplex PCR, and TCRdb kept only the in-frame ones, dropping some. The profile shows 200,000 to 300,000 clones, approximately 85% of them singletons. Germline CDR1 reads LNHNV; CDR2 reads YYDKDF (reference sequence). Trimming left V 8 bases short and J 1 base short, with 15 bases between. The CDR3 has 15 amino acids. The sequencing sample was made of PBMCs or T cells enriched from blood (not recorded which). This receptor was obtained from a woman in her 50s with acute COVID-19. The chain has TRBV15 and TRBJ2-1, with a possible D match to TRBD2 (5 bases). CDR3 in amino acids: CATRTEGMSYNEQFF. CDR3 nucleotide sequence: TGTGCCACCCGCACTGAGGGAATGTCCTACAATGAGCAGTTCTTC.